This T cell receptor (beta chain) was identified in a study of glioma-infiltrating T cells. Findings of the study overall: Tissue and blood shared very few CDR3 sequences. Non-neoplastic patients had below-expected tissue-blood divergence, while all gliomas exceeded expectation.

At least ten counts were recorded for this clonotype. Its matching antigen is unknown. A clone one base away is much larger, so this may be a read error. TCR alpha and beta CDR3 regions were amplified from RNA using iRepertoire nested multiplex PCR. Tissue mRNA or PBMC total RNA, 100-400 ng, went into one-step reverse transcription and amplification. TCRdb redid the calling of the multiplex PCR reads with MiXCR, one entry per CDR3 protein. In the table there are 100,000 to 150,000 distinct CDR3 sequences, 20% to 25% of which are singletons. V shed 7 bases and J shed 2 bases, with 14 bases lying between them. Germline V gene sequence: CDR1 MNHNS, CDR2 SASEGT. The CDR3 totals 14 residues.

The chain combines TRBV6-1 with TRBJ1-1; D might be TRBD1 (5 bases). This TCR was sampled from a human donor with low-grade glioma or glioblastoma, undergoing nonglioma brain surgery, or in good health (not recorded which). Sequencing input: glioma tissue, nonneoplastic brain tissue, or PBMCs (not recorded which). The DNA of the CDR3 is TGTGCCAGCACGACCACAGGTAGAAACACTGAAGCTTTCTTT. Its translation is CASTTTGRNTEAFF.